Listed below are T cell receptor beta chains from one sample, sequenced in a study of blood T cell repertoires in COVID-19. Profiled with immunoSEQ multiplex PCR; TCRdb holds only in-frame clones, not every one. The table has about 240,000 clones, roughly 86% seen once. The sequenced sample consisted of PBMCs or T cells enriched from blood (not recorded which). The receptors were sampled from a woman between 40 and 50 years old with acute COVID-19. Each CDR3 is given with its conserved first and last residue.

v_call: TRBV19
cdr3_length: 13
j_call: TRBJ2-1
cdr3_aa: CASSSMPREGRFF

v_call: TRBV6-5
cdr3_length: 15
j_call: TRBJ1-1
cdr3_aa: CASSYSGQANFEAFF

v_call: TRBV9
cdr3_length: 14
j_call: TRBJ2-7
cdr3_aa: CASSVGTGENEQYF

v_call: TRBV9
cdr3_length: 15
j_call: TRBJ1-6
cdr3_aa: CASSVGQERISPLHF

v_call: TRBV2
cdr3_length: 14
j_call: TRBJ1-2
cdr3_aa: CASSPGQGNYGYTF

v_call: TRBV7-9
cdr3_length: 15
j_call: TRBJ2-3
cdr3_aa: CASSTTGESTDTQYF

v_call: TRBV29-1
cdr3_length: 14
j_call: TRBJ1-4
cdr3_aa: CSVETDRGAEKLFF

v_call: TRBV27
cdr3_length: 13
j_call: TRBJ1-4
cdr3_aa: CASSRAGNEKLFF

v_call: TRBV30
cdr3_length: 13
j_call: TRBJ2-7
cdr3_aa: CAWRVAGVSEQYF

v_call: TRBV2
cdr3_length: 11
j_call: TRBJ1-2
cdr3_aa: CATGGGYGYTF

v_call: TRBV9
cdr3_length: 15
j_call: TRBJ2-1
cdr3_aa: CASSGWGQGINEQFF

v_call: TRBV24-1
cdr3_length: 16
j_call: TRBJ2-2
cdr3_aa: CATSDLMGGLLGELFF

v_call: TRBV5-1
cdr3_length: 16
j_call: TRBJ1-4
cdr3_aa: CASSPVGVSTNEKLFF

v_call: TRBV28
cdr3_length: 15
j_call: TRBJ1-3
cdr3_aa: CASTSAVAAGNTIYF

v_call: TRBV27
cdr3_length: 14
j_call: TRBJ1-1
cdr3_aa: CASRLDRLNTEAFF

v_call: TRBV21-1
cdr3_length: 13
j_call: TRBJ2-5
cdr3_aa: CASKTSFRETQYF

v_call: TRBV20-1
cdr3_length: 11
j_call: TRBJ2-5
cdr3_aa: CSALRGETQYF

v_call: TRBV30
cdr3_length: 14
j_call: TRBJ2-3
cdr3_aa: CAWSAKGVSDTQYF

v_call: TRBV11-2
cdr3_length: 17
j_call: TRBJ2-2
cdr3_aa: CASSLDKAETNTGELFF

v_call: TRBV24-1
cdr3_length: 14
j_call: TRBJ2-1
cdr3_aa: CATDSGGAYNEQFF

v_call: TRBV7-9
cdr3_length: 15
j_call: TRBJ1-1
cdr3_aa: CASSRRTAMNTEAFF

v_call: TRBV5-1
cdr3_length: 15
j_call: TRBJ2-1
cdr3_aa: CASSLGGTPRNEQFF

v_call: TRBV7-8
cdr3_length: 14
j_call: TRBJ1-1
cdr3_aa: CASRLGHTDTEAFF

v_call: TRBV5-1
cdr3_length: 14
j_call: TRBJ2-7
cdr3_aa: CASAGQAGGSEQYF

v_call: TRBV29-1
cdr3_length: 13
j_call: TRBJ1-2
cdr3_aa: CSVDPGHNYGYTF

v_call: TRBV4-1
cdr3_length: 14
j_call: TRBJ2-1
cdr3_aa: CASNPTGSYNEQFF

v_call: TRBV10-1
cdr3_length: 11
j_call: TRBJ2-7
cdr3_aa: CASSAGGEQYF

v_call: TRBV11-2
cdr3_length: 16
j_call: TRBJ2-1
cdr3_aa: CASSLSGRGVVDEQFF

v_call: TRBV6-5
cdr3_length: 14
j_call: TRBJ2-7
cdr3_aa: CASSFGTEAYEQYF

v_call: TRBV19
cdr3_length: 13
j_call: TRBJ1-2
cdr3_aa: CASFAGTGTGYTF

v_call: TRBV15
cdr3_length: 15
j_call: TRBJ1-6
cdr3_aa: CATSTDDRGNSPLHF

v_call: TRBV3-1/TRBV3-2
cdr3_length: 15
j_call: TRBJ2-1
cdr3_aa: CASSPSEREFNEQFF

v_call: TRBV30
cdr3_length: 12
j_call: TRBJ2-7
cdr3_aa: CAWSVSVYEQYF

v_call: TRBV5-8
cdr3_length: 12
j_call: TRBJ2-7
cdr3_aa: CASSVDQYEQYF

v_call: TRBV6-5
cdr3_length: 15
j_call: TRBJ2-7
cdr3_aa: CASSYFLGGWYEQYF